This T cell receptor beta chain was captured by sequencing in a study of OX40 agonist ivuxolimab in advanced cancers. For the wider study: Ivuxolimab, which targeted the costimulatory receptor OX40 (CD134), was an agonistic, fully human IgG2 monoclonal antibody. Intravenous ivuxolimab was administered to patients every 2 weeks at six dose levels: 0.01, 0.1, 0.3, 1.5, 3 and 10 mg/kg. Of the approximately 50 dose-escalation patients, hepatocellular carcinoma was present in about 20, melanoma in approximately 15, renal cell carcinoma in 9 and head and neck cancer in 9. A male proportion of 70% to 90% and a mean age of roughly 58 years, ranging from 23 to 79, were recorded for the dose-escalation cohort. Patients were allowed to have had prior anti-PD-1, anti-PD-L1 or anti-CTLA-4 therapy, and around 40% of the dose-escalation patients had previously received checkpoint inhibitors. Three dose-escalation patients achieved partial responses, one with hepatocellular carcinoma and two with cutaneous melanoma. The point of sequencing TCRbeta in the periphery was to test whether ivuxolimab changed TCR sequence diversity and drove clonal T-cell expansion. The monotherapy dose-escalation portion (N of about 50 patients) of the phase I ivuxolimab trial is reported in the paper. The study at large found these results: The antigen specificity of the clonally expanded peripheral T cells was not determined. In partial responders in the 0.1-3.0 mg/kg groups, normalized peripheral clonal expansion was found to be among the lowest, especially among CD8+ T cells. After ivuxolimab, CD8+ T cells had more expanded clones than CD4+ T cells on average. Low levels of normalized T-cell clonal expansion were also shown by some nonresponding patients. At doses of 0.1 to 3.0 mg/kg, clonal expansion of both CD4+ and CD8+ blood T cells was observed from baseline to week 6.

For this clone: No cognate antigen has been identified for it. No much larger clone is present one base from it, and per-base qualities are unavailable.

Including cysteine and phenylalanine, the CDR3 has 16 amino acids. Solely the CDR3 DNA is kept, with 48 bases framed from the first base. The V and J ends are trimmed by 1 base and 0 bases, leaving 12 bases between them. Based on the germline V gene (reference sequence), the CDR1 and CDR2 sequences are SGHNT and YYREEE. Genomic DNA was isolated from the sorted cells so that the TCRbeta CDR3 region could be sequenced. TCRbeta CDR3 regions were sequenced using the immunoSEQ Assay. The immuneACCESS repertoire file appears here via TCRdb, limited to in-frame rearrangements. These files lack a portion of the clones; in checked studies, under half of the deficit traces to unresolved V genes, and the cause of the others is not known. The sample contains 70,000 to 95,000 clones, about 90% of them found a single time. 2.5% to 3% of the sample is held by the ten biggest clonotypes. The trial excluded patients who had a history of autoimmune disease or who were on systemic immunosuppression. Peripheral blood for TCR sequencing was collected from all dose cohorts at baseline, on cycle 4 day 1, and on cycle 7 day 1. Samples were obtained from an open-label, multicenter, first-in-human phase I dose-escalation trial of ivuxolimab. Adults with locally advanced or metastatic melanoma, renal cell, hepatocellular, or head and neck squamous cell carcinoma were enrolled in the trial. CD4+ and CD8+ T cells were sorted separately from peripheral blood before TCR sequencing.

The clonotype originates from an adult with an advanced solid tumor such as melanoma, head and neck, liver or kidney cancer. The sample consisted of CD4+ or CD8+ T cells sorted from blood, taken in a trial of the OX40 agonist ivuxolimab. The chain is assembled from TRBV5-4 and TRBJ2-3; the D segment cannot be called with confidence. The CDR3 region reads CASSLSPPRSTDTQYF. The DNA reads TGTGCCAGCAGCTTGAGCCCTCCCAGGAGCACAGATACGCAGTATTTT.